Detailed here is one TCR beta chain. The data are from a study of blood T cell repertoires in COVID-19. Overall study context: From T cells, B-cell-depleted T cells, or PBMCs came the material, which was cDNA or gDNA.

J was trimmed by 1 base and V by 0 bases; bases with no gene match: 21. This CDR3 is 24 amino acids long. Germline assignment: CDR1 LNHDA and CDR2 SQIVND (reference sequence). TCRdb keeps only in-frame clones here, not all; method: immunoSEQ multiplex PCR. Counted here are 85,000 to 130,000 clones, just over 90% occurring once; the ten biggest clones make up about 1%. The chain joins TRBV19 to TRBJ2-4; 13 bases are shared with TRBD2. The sequence came from a man between 60 and 75 years old with acute or convalescent COVID-19. The source material was peripheral blood. The CDR3 reads CASSIDQWQTLAGGHESAKNIQYF. The CDR3, as DNA: TGTGCCAGTAGTATAGATCAGTGGCAGACACTAGCGGGAGGGCACGAGTCGGCCAAAAACATTCAGTACTTC.